Each of the 23 T cell receptor beta chains below was sequenced from the same sample in a study of blood T cell repertoires in COVID-19. TCRdb's copy holds only in-frame clones and misses some; the assay was immunoSEQ multiplex PCR. This sample has about 60,000 clones; about 77% occur once, and the top ten carry 25% to 40%. Sequenced material: peripheral blood. Receptor source: a human donor in a cohort sampled during active COVID-19.

Here the CDR3 DNA reads TGTGCCAGTAGATTGAACCCCGGCGGTGGCACTGAAGCTTTCTTT. The encoded protein is CASRLNPGGGTEAFF. The chain has TRBV19 and TRBJ1-1; no clear D. The CDR3 has 15 amino acids. V gave up 6 bases and J gave up 4 bases, with 18 bases separating them. The V gene's germline CDR1 is LNHDA and CDR2 SQIVND (reference sequence).

This clone was counted only a few times. This rearrangement joins TRBV29-1 to TRBJ2-7; 7 positions match TRBD2. The V and J ends lost 4 bases and 3 bases, in that order; junction bases with no gene match: 6. CDR3 size: 13 residues. Per germline, CDR1 SQVTM and CDR2 ANQGSEA. CDR3 sequence: CSVVLALGYEQYF. CDR3 nucleotide sequence: TGCAGCGTTGTACTAGCGCTAGGCTACGAGCAGTACTTC.

The CDR3 nucleotides read TGTGCCAGCAGCCCCATGCGCCGGGGACTAGCGGGAGGCCAACACAATGAGCAGTTCTTC. Protein sequence: CASSPMRRGLAGGQHNEQFF. The rearrangement joins TRBV4-2 to TRBJ2-1; 15 nucleotides align to TRBD2. The CDR3 is made up of 20 amino acids. Per germline, CDR1 LGHNA and CDR2 YNFKEQ. The trim removed 4 bases at V and 5 bases at J, leaving 15 bases unmatched.

This chain joins TRBV19 and TRBJ2-7; 7 bases line up with TRBD1. Looked up from germline, CDR1 is LNHDA and CDR2 is SQIVND (reference sequence). Losses at the gene ends were 1 base for V and 3 bases for J; bases not matched to a gene: 12. The length of the CDR3 is 17 residues. CDR3 region: CASSIGGQRHILYEQYF. Written as DNA, the CDR3 is TGTGCCAGTAGTATAGGGGGACAGAGGCATATACTCTACGAGCAGTACTTC.

V usage is TRBV19 and J usage is TRBJ1-6; 9 bases map to TRBD1. Germline V gene sequence: CDR1 LNHDA, CDR2 SQIVND (reference sequence). J lost 11 bases, V lost 5 bases, and 7 bases had no gene match. This CDR3 is built from 14 residues. CDR3 sequence (DNA): TGTGCCAGTAGTCCCCTACAGGGGGCTGCACCCCTCCACTTT. This gives the protein CASSPLQGAAPLHF.

The chain carries TRBV19 and TRBJ1-4; D is unresolved. This CDR3 is 11 amino acids long. CDR1 and CDR2 from the germline V gene are LNHDA and SQIVND (reference sequence). V shed 5 bases and J shed 8 bases, with 6 bases lying between them. The CDR3 reads CASSRREKLFF. In DNA form, the CDR3 reads TGTGCCAGTAGTCGGCGGGAAAAACTGTTTTTT.

The rearrangement joins TRBV18 to TRBJ2-3; the D gene is possibly TRBD2 (5 bases). Germline V gives CDR1 KGHSH, CDR2 LQKENI. Trimming took 6 bases from V and 3 from J, leaving 13 bases between them. CDR3 length: 14 residues. CDR3 sequence reads: CASSRGRRTDTQYF. The CDR3 DNA sequence: TGTGCCAGCTCCCGGGGTCGTCGGACAGATACGCAGTATTTT.

V gene TRBV5-1 combines with J gene TRBJ2-1; the match to TRBD2 covers 9 bases. CDR1 is SGHRS, CDR2 YFSETQ, per germline. V trimming: 3 bases; J trimming: 0 bases; junction bases outside the gene matches: 7. CDR3 size: 17 residues. CDR3 sequence: CASSWSSGGTSYNEQFF. The CDR3 bases are TGCGCCAGCAGCTGGAGTAGCGGGGGCACCTCCTACAATGAGCAGTTCTTC.

The chain links TRBV28 to TRBJ2-1; D might be TRBD1 (6 bases). CDR1 MDHEN and CDR2 SYDVKM come from the germline V gene. The germline V and J ends were trimmed by 3 bases and 0 bases, with 15 bases remaining between them. The CDR3 extends over 17 amino acids. CDR3 region: CASSFIGTGSSYNEQFF. The CDR3 region has the DNA TGTGCCAGCAGTTTTATCGGAACAGGGTCCTCCTACAATGAGCAGTTCTTC.

The CDR3 loop reads CASSLLGTGLSEQYF. Here the CDR3 DNA reads TGTGCCAGCAGCTTACTCGGGACAGGGTTATCCGAGCAGTACTTC. This rearrangement joins TRBV5-4 to TRBJ2-7, with 9 bases that match TRBD1. The CDR3 spans 15 residues. Unmatched junction bases numbered 9, after V lost 2 bases and J lost 6 bases. The germline V gene has CDR1 SGHNT and CDR2 YYREEE (reference sequence).

The V gene is TRBV24-1, the J gene TRBJ2-1; 7 positions agree with TRBD2. Germline trimming cut 4 bases from V and 7 bases from J; bases unmatched to any gene: 3. This CDR3 spans 13 amino acids. Germline V CDR1 and CDR2: KGHDR, SFDVKD. The CDR3 sequence is CATSEAGGNEQFF. DNA for the CDR3: TGTGCCACCAGTGAGGCCGGGGGGAATGAGCAGTTCTTC.

The chain couples TRBV12-5 to TRBJ2-5; 9 bases line up with TRBD2. The CDR3 consists of 15 residues. Trimming took 6 bases from V and 5 from J; bases not matched to a gene: 10. Germline-derived CDR1 and CDR2 are LGHNT and FRNRAP. The CDR3 here is CASGTLSGGRETQYF. CDR3 in DNA: TGTGCTAGTGGGACTCTCAGCGGGGGGAGGGAGACCCAGTACTTC. Full variable domain (missing parts from reference TRBV12-5 and TRBJ2-5): DARVTQTPRHKVTEMGQEVTMRCQPILGHNTVFWYRQTMMQGLELLAYFRNRAPLDDSGMPKDRFSAEMPDATLATLKIQPSEPRDSAVYFCASGTLSGGRETQYFGPGTRLLVL.

This clone was observed a handful of times. This chain connects TRBV27 to TRBJ2-3; 8 bases map to TRBD2. The CDR3 has 16 residues. From germline, CDR1 is MNHEY and CDR2 SMNVEV (reference sequence). Losses at the gene ends were 7 bases for V and 2 bases for J; bases not matched to a gene: 11. The CDR3 DNA reads as TGTGCCAGCACCATATGGGGCGGGAGGCACACAGATACGCAGTATTTT. Translation: CASTIWGGRHTDTQYF.

This clone was seen more than once but under ten times. The CDR3 protein is CASGDRGGRKLFF. CDR3 DNA: TGTGCCAGCGGTGACAGGGGTGGACGAAAACTGTTTTTT. This chain uses TRBV28 with TRBJ1-4; TRBD1 matches at 8 bases. Germline trimming cut 8 bases from V and 10 bases from J; bases unmatched to any gene: 9. CDR1 and CDR2 (germline): MDHEN, SYDVKM. The CDR3 length is 13 residues.

This clone is a singleton in its sample. The CDR3 DNA reads TGCGCCAGCAGCTCACAGGGGTACTCCTACAATGAGCAGTTCTTC. It codes for CASSSQGYSYNEQFF. This chain links TRBV5-1 with TRBJ2-1; TRBD1 matches 7 bases. This CDR3 spans 15 amino acids. In germline, CDR1 is SGHRS, CDR2 YFSETQ. V lost 3 bases to trimming and J lost 0 bases; unmatched junction nucleotides: 3.

This clone was counted only a few times. The chain uses TRBV3-1 (or the pseudogene TRBV3-2) and TRBJ2-1; 10 bases align to TRBD2. This CDR3 has 14 residues. Germline CDR1 reads LGHDT; CDR2 reads YNNKEL (reference sequence). V shed 4 bases, J shed 10 bases, and the junction held 7 bases outside the gene matches. The CDR3 is CASSPSGGVNEQFF. The CDR3 DNA is TGTGCCAGCAGCCCCAGCGGGGGGGTAAACGAGCAGTTCTTC.

The V gene is TRBV11-2, the J gene TRBJ2-2, with TRBD1 matching 7 bases. This CDR3 comprises 15 residues. V trimming: 0 bases; J trimming: 4 bases; junction bases outside the gene matches: 2. Per germline, CDR1 SGHAT and CDR2 FQNNGV. The chain's CDR3 is CASSLEAGGTGELFF. DNA of the CDR3: TGTGCCAGCAGCTTAGAGGCAGGGGGCACCGGGGAGCTGTTTTTT.

V usage is TRBV3-1 (or the pseudogene TRBV3-2) and J usage is TRBJ1-2; no clear D gene. V lost 1 base and J 7 bases, leaving 13 bases between the germline ends. This CDR3 spans 14 amino acids. Germline V gives CDR1 LGHDT, CDR2 YNNKEL (reference sequence). In DNA, the CDR3 is TGTGCCAGCAGCCAAGGGCCGGGGTCTGGTGGCTACACCTTC. It translates to CASSQGPGSGGYTF.

The CDR3 reads CSVEELSREQFF. CDR3 DNA: TGCAGCGTTGAAGAGCTCTCGCGTGAGCAGTTCTTC. The V gene is TRBV29-1, the J gene TRBJ2-1; D remains ambiguous. From germline, CDR1 is SQVTM and CDR2 ANQGSEA. Trimming took off 0 bases at V and 9 bases at J, with 9 bases between the two ends. The CDR3 runs 12 residues.

V and J are TRBV29-1 and TRBJ2-3; TRBD2 is a possible D gene (6 bases). V dropped 3 bases and J dropped 0 bases, with 16 bases sitting between them. CDR1 is SQVTM and CDR2 is ANQGSEA in the germline V gene. The CDR3 length is 16 residues. The CDR3 here is CSVELWDSRSTDTQYF. CDR3 coding DNA: TGCAGCGTTGAGTTGTGGGACTCCAGAAGCACAGATACGCAGTATTTT.

This clone was picked up a small number of times. V usage is TRBV5-4 and J usage is TRBJ2-2; D not resolved. This CDR3 region has 16 residues. The V gene lost 0 bases and the J gene lost 3 bases, with 12 bases spanning the gap. The germline CDR1 and CDR2 sequences are SGHNT and YYREEE (reference sequence). The CDR3 nucleotides read TGTGCCAGCAGCTTGGGGTCGGGTTGGGACACCGGGGAGCTGTTTTTT. Translation gives CASSLGSGWDTGELFF. The entire variable domain, with the rest obtained from reference TRBV5-4 and TRBJ2-2, is as follows: ETGVTQSPTHLIKTRGQQVTLRCSSQSGHNTVSWYQQALGQGPQFIFQYYREEENGRGNFPPRFSGLQFPNYSSELNVNALELDDSALYLCASSLGSGWDTGELFFGEGSRLTVL.

The genes are TRBV6-6 and TRBJ1-5; 9 bases line up with TRBD1. Germline trimming cut 11 bases from V and 6 bases from J; bases unmatched to any gene: 8. The CDR3 sequence is 13 residues long. Germline values: CDR1 MNHNY, CDR2 SVGAGI (reference sequence). CDR3 protein: CACNRGLSQPQHF. The CDR3 DNA reads as TGTGCCTGCAACAGGGGGCTAAGTCAGCCCCAGCATTTT.

This clone appeared a few times. The J gene is TRBJ1-4, the V gene TRBV19, with a tentative D call TRBD1 (5 bases). Trimming left V 5 bases short and J 3 bases short, with 13 bases between. The germline gives CDR1 LNHDA, CDR2 SQIVND (reference sequence). The CDR3 has 15 amino acids. This CDR3 is CASSPRQIANEKLFF. CDR3 DNA sequence: TGTGCCAGTAGTCCTCGACAGATAGCTAATGAAAAACTGTTTTTT.